A selection of T cell receptor beta chains follows, all from one sample in a study of response to subunit inactivated influenza vaccine. TCRdb re-analysed the RT-PCR reads in MiXCR, keeping a single row per CDR3 protein. The data contain hundreds of thousands of distinct CDR3 sequences, 10% to 11% of them singletons. This sample comprised PBMCs from blood, obtained about 40 days after vaccination. Receptors originate from a man aged 45-60 years who received an inactivated influenza vaccine. Both conserved end residues are part of each CDR3. Fields, in order: D gene, J gene, V gene, clone size, CDR3 protein, CDR3 DNA. The D gene is left open where the match is weak. Size is stated for part of the rows, as once, few or many counts, or as a class when the clone is expanded.

D: NA
J: TRBJ2-1
V: TRBV4-3
size: many
CDR3: CASSQGDQSSYNEQFF
DNA: TGCGCCAGCAGCCAAGGGGACCAGAGCTCCTACAATGAGCAGTTCTTC

D: NA
J: TRBJ1-4
V: TRBV4-1
size: few
CDR3: CASSQGWAGSNEKLFF
DNA: TGCGCCAGCAGCCAAGGATGGGCAGGGTCTAATGAAAAACTGTTTTTT

D: NA
J: TRBJ1-5
V: TRBV28
size: many
CDR3: CASSSDSNQPQHF
DNA: TGTGCCAGCAGTTCCGATAGCAATCAGCCCCAGCATTTT

D: NA
J: TRBJ2-7
V: TRBV7-2
size: NA
CDR3: CASSLGEGNFYEQYF
DNA: TGTGCCAGCAGCCTCGGAGAGGGCAACTTCTACGAGCAGTACTTC

D: TRBD1
J: TRBJ1-4
V: TRBV20-1
size: many
CDR3: CSAWAQGAEYEKLFF
DNA: TGCAGTGCTTGGGCCCAGGGGGCCGAGTATGAAAAACTGTTTTTT

D: TRBD2
J: TRBJ2-4
V: TRBV9
size: many
CDR3: CASSPYSGGALNIQYF
DNA: TGTGCCAGCAGCCCGTATAGCGGGGGGGCTTTAAACATTCAGTACTTC

D: TRBD1
J: TRBJ2-7
V: TRBV2
size: few
CDR3: CASGDLDRAPYEQYF
DNA: TGTGCCAGCGGTGACCTGGACAGGGCCCCCTACGAGCAGTACTTC

D: TRBD1
J: TRBJ1-2
V: TRBV5-1
size: NA
CDR3: CASSSARLNRGGYTF
DNA: TGCGCCAGCAGCTCGGCCCGACTCAACAGGGGTGGCTACACCTTC

D: NA
J: TRBJ2-2
V: TRBV23-1
size: NA
CDR3: CASSQSYGANTGELFF
DNA: TGCGCCAGCAGTCAATCTTACGGAGCGAACACCGGGGAGCTGTTTTTT

D: NA
J: TRBJ2-5
V: TRBV9
size: once
CDR3: CASSPLQVDPWETQYF
DNA: TGTGCCAGCAGCCCCCTTCAGGTCGACCCCTGGGAGACCCAGTACTTC